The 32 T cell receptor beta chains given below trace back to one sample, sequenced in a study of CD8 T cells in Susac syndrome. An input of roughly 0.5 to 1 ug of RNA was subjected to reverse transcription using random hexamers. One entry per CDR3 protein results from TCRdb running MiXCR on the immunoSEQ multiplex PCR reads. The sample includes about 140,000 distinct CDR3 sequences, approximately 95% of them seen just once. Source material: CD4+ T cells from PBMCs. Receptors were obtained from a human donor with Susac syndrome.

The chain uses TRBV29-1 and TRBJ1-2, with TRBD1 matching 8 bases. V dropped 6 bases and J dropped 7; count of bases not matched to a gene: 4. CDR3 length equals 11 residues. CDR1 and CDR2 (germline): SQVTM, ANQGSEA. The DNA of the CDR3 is TGCAGCGTGACAGGGGTTTCTGGCTACACCTTC. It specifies CSVTGVSGYTF.

CDR3 nucleotides: TGCAGTGCTAGAGATCCGTTCAAGCCGGGGCCCCAGCATTTT. This encodes CSARDPFKPGPQHF. The chain joins TRBV20-1 to TRBJ1-5; D gene uncertain. CDR3 length equals 14 residues. Germline-derived CDR1 and CDR2 are DFQATT and SNEGSKA (reference sequence). The V and J ends lost 0 bases and 9 bases respectively, with 15 bases between them.

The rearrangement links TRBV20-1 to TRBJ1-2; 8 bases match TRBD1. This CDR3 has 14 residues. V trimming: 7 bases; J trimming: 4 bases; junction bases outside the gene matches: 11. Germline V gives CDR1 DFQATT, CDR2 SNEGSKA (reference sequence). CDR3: CSGRPGQEAYGYTF. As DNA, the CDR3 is TGCAGTGGCCGGCCGGGACAGGAAGCCTATGGCTACACCTTC.

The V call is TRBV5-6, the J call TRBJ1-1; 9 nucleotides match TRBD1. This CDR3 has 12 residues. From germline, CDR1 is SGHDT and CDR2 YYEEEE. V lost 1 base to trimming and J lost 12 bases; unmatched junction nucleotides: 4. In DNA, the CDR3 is TGTGCCAGCAGCTTGACCGGGACAGGGCCTTTCTTT. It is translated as CASSLTGTGPFF.

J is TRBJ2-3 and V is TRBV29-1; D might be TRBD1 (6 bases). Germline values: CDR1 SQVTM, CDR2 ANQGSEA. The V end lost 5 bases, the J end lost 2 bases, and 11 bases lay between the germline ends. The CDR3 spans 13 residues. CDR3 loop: CSVQDSSTDTQYF. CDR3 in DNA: TGCAGCGTTCAGGACAGTTCCACAGATACGCAGTATTTT.

CDR3 sequence (DNA): TGCGCCAGCAGCCACCAGGGACATCCGAGGCAAAACAATGAGCAGTTCTTC. Protein sequence: CASSHQGHPRQNNEQFF. This chain joins TRBV4-1 and TRBJ2-1; weak D call: TRBD1 (6 bases). V was pared by 3 bases and J by 5 bases, with 20 bases between. CDR3 length: 17 residues. CDR1 MGHRA and CDR2 YSYEKL come from the germline V gene.

The CDR3 DNA follows: TGCAGCATAGGGAGGCGGGCACAGGGTACGCAGTATTTT. This encodes CSIGRRAQGTQYF. The genes are TRBV29-1 and TRBJ2-3; D is perhaps TRBD1 or TRBD2 (6 bases each). Germline values: CDR1 SQVTM, CDR2 ANQGSEA. Trimming removed 8 bases from V and 8 bases from J, with 20 bases in between. The CDR3 runs to 13 residues.

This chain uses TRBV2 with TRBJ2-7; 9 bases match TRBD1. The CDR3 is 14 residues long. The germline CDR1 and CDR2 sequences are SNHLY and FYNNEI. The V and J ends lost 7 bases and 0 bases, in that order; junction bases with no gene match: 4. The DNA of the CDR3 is TGTGCCAGCATGGGGGACAGGGCCTCCTACGAGCAGTACTTC. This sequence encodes CASMGDRASYEQYF.

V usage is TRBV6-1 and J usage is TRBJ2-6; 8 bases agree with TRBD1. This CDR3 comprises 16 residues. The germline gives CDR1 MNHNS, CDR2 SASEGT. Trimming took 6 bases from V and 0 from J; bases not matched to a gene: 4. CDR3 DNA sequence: TGTGCCAGCAGCCGACAGGGGATCTCTGGGGCCAACGTCCTGACTTTC. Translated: CASSRQGISGANVLTF.

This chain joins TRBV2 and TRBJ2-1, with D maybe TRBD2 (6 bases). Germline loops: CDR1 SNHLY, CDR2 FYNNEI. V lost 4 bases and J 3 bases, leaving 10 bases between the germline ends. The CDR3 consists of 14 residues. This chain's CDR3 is CASSGDSGYNEQFF. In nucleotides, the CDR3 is TGTGCCAGCAGTGGTGATAGCGGCTACAATGAGCAGTTCTTC. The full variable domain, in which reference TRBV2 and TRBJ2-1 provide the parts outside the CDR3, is EPEVTQTPSHQVTQMGQEVILRCVPISNHLYFYWYRQILGQKVEFLVSFYNNEISEKSEIFDDQFSVERPDGSNFTLKIRSTKLEDSAMYFCASSGDSGYNEQFFGPGTRLTVL.

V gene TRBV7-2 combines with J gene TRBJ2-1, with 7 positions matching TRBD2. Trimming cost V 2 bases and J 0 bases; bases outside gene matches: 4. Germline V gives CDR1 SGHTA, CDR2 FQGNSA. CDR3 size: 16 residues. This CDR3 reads CASSLRAGSSYNEQFF. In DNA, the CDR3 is TGTGCCAGCAGCTTAAGAGCGGGGAGCTCCTACAATGAGCAGTTCTTC.

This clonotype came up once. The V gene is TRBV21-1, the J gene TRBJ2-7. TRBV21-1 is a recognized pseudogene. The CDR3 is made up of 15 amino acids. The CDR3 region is CASSKAGWSHYEQYF. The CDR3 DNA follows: TGTGCCAGCAGCAAAGCAGGGTGGAGCCACTACGAGCAGTACTTC.

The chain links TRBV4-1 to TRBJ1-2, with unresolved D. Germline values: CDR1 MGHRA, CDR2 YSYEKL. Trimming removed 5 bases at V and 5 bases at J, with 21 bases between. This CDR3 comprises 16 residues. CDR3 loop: CASSDHPLQYRYGYTF. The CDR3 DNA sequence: TGCGCCAGCAGCGACCACCCCCTCCAGTACCGATATGGCTACACCTTC.

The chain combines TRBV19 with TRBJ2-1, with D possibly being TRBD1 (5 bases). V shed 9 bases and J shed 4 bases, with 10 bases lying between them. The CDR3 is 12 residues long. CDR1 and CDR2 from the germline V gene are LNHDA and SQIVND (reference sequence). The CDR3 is CARGAEYNEQFF. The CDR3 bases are TGTGCCAGAGGGGCTGAATACAATGAGCAGTTCTTC.

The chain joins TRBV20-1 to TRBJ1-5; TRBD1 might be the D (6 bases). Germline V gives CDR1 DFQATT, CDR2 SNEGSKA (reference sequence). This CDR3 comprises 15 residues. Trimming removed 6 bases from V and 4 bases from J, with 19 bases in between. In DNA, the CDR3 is TGCAGTGCCCATCTACAGGGAAAGGGTAATCAGCCCCAGCATTTT. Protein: CSAHLQGKGNQPQHF.

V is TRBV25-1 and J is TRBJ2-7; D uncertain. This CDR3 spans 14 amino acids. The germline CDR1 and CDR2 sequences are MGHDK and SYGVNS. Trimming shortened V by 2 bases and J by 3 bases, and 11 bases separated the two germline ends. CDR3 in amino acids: CASSEQESDYEQYF. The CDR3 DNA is TGTGCCAGCAGTGAACAGGAGTCTGACTACGAGCAGTACTTC.

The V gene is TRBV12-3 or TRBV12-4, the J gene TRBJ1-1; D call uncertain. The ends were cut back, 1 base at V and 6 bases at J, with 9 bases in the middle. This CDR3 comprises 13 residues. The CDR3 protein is CASSLGDNAEAFF. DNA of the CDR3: TGTGCCAGCAGTTTAGGGGATAACGCTGAAGCTTTCTTT.

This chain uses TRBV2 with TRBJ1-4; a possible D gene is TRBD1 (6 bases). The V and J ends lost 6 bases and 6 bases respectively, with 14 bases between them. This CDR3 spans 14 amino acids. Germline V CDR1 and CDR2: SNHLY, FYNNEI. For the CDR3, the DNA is TGTGCCAGCAGCGGACAGAGTTTATATGAAAAACTGTTTTTT. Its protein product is CASSGQSLYEKLFF.

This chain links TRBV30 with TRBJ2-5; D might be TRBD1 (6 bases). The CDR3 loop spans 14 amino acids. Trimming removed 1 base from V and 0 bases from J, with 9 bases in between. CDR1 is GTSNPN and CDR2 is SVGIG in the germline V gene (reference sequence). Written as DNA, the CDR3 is TGTGCCTGGAGTGGAACAGGGAACCAAGAGACCCAGTACTTC. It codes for CAWSGTGNQETQYF.

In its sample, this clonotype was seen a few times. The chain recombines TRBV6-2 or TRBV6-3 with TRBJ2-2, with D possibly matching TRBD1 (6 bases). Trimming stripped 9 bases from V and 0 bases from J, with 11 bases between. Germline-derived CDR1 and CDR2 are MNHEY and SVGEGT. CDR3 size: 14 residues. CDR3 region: CASLGQPNTGELFF. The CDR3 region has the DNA TGTGCCAGTCTTGGACAGCCGAACACCGGGGAGCTGTTTTTT.

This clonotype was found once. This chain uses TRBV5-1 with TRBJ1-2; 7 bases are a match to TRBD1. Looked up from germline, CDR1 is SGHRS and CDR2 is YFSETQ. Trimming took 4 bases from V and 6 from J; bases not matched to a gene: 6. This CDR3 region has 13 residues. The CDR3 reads CASSKDREDGYTF. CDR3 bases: TGCGCCAGCAGCAAAGACAGGGAGGATGGCTACACCTTC.

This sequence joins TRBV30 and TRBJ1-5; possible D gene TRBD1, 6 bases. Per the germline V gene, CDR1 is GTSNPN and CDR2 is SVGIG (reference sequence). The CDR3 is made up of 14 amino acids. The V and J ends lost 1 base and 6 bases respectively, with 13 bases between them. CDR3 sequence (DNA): TGTGCCTGGAGTGGAACAGGGAGAGGTCAGCCCCAGCATTTT. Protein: CAWSGTGRGQPQHF.

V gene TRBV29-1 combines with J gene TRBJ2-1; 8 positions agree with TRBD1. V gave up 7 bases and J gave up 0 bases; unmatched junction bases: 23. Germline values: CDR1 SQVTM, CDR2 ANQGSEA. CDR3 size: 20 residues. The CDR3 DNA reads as TGCAGCGCTGTCAGCCGGACAGGGTTGATCGGGCGGAGCTCCTACAATGAGCAGTTCTTC. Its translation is CSAVSRTGLIGRSSYNEQFF.

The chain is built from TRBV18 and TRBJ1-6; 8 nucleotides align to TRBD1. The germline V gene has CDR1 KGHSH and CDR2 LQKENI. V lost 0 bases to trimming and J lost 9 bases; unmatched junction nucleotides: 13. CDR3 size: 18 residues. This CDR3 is CASSPPGQGGPFGSPLHF. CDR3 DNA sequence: TGTGCCAGCTCACCACCCGGACAGGGTGGTCCCTTTGGTTCACCCCTCCACTTT.

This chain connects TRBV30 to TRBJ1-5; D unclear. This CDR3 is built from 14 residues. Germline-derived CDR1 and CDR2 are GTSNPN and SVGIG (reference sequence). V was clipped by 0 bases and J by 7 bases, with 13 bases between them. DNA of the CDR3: TGTGCCTGGAGTGTAGTTGGTCTTCTACAGCCCCAGCATTTT. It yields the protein CAWSVVGLLQPQHF. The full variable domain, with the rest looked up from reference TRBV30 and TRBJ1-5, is SQTIHQWPATLVQPVGSPLSLECTVEGTSNPNLYWYRQAAGRGLQLLFYSVGIGQISSEVPQNLSASRPQDRQFILSSKKLLLSDSGFYLCAWSVVGLLQPQHFGDGTRLSIL.

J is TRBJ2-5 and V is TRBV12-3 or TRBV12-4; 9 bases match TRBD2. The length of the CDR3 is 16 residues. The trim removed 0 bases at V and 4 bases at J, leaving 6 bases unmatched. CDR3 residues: CASSLAKLAGGETQYF. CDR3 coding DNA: TGTGCCAGCAGTTTAGCGAAACTAGCGGGCGGAGAGACCCAGTACTTC.

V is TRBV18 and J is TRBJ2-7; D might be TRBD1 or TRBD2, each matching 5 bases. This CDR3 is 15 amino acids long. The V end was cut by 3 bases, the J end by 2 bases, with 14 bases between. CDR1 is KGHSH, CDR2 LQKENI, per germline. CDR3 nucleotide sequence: TGTGCCAGCTCACCCGCCGGGACCACAACCTACGAGCAGTACTTC. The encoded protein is CASSPAGTTTYEQYF.

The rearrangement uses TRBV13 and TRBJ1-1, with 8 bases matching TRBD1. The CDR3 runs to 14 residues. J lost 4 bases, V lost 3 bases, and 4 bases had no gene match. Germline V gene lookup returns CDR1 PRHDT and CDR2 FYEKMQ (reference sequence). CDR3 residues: CASSFLQGVTEAFF. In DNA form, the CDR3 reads TGTGCCAGCAGCTTCTTACAGGGGGTCACTGAAGCTTTCTTT.

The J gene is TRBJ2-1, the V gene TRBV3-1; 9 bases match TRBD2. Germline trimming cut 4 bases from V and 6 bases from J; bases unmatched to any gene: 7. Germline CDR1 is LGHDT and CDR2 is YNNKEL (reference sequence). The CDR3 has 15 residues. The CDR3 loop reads CASSPQREAFNEQFF. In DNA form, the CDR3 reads TGTGCCAGCAGCCCCCAGCGGGAGGCATTCAATGAGCAGTTCTTC.

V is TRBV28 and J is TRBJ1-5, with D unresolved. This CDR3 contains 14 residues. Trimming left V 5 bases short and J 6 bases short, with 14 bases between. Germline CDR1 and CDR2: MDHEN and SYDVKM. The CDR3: CASSPRDWSQPQHF. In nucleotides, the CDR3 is TGTGCCAGCAGTCCCCGTGATTGGAGTCAGCCCCAGCATTTT.

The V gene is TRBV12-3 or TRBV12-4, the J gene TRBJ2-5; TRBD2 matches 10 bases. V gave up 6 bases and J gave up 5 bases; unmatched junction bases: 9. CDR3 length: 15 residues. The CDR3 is CASSPSASGGETQYF. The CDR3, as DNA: TGTGCCAGCAGCCCTTCGGCTAGCGGGGGCGAGACCCAGTACTTC.

DNA of the CDR3: TGTGCCAGCAGTTGGGTAGGGAGGAGCAATCAGCCCCAGCATTTT. Its protein is CASSWVGRSNQPQHF. The chain combines TRBV6-2 or TRBV6-3 with TRBJ1-5; D gene ambiguous. V lost 4 bases, J lost 1 base, and 11 bases lay in between. The CDR3 has 15 residues. CDR1 is MNHEY, CDR2 SVGEGT, per germline.